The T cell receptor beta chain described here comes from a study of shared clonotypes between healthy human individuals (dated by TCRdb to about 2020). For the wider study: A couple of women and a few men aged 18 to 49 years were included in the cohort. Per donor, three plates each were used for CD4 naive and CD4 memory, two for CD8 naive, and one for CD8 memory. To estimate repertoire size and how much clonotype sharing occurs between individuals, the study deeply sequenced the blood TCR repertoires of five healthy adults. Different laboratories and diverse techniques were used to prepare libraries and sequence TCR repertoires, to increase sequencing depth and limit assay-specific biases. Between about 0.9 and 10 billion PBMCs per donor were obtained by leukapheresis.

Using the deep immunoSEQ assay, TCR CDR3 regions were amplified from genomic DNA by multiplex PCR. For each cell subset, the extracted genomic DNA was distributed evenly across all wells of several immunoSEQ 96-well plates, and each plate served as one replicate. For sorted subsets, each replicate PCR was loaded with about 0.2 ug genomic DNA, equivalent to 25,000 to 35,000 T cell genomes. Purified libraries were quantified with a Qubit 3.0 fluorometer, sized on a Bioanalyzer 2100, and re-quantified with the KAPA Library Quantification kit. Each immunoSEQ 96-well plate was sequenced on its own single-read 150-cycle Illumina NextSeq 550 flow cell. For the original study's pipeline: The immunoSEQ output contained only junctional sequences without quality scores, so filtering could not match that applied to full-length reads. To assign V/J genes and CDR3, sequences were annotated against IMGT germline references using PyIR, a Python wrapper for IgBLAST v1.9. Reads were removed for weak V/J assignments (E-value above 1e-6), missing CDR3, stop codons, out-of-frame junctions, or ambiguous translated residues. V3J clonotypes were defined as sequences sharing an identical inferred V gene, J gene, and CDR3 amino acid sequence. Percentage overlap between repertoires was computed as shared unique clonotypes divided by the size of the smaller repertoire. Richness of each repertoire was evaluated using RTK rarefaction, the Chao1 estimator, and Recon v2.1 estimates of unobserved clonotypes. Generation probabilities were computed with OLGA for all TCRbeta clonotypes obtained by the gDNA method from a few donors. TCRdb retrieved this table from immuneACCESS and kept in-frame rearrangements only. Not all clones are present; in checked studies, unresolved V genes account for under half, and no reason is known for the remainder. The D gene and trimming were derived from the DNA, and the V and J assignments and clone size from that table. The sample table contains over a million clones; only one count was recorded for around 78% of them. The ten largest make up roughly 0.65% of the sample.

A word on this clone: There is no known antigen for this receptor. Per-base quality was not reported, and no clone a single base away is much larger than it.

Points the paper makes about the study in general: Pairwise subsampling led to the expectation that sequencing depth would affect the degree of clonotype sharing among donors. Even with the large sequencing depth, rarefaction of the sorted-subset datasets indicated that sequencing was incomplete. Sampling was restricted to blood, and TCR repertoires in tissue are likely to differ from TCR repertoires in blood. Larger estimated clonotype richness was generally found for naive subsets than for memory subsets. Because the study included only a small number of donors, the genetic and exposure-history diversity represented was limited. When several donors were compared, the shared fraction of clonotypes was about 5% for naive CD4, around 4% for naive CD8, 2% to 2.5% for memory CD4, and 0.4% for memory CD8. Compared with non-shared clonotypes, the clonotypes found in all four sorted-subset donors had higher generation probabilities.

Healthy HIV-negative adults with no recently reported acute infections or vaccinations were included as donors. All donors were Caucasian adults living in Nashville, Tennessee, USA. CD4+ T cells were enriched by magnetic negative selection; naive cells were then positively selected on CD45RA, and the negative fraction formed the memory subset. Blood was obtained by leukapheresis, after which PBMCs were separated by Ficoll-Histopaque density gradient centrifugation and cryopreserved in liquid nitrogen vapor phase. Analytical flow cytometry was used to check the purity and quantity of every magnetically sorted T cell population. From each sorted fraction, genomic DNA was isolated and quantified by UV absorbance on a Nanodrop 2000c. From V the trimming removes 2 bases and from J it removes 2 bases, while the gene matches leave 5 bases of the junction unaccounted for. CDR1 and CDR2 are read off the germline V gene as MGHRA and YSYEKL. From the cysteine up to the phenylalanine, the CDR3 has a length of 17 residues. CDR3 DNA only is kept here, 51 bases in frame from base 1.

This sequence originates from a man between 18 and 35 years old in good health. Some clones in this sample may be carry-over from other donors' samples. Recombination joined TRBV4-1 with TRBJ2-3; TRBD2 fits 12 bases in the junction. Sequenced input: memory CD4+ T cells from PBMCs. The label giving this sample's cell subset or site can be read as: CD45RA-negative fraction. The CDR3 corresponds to CASSQSTSGGPTDTQYF. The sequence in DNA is TGCGCCAGCAGCCAATCGACTAGCGGGGGCCCCACAGATACGCAGTATTTT.